This T cell receptor (beta chain) was captured in a study of cytomegalovirus exposure and HLA in healthy donors. Concerning this clone: Its matching antigen is unknown.

V dropped 4 bases and J dropped 10 bases, with 9 bases sitting between them. Germline CDR1 and CDR2: SGDLS and YYNGEE. CDR3 length equals 11 residues. Use of 60 Vbeta and 13 Jbeta primers characterized the PCR. Here immunoSEQ multiplex PCR was the method, and the copy in TCRdb shows in-frame clones only, minus some. Of about 96,000 clones listed, approximately 72% are singletons. Study-level results: Links to common viral pathogens appeared, in a later analysis, for several of the most significant clusters. Among TCR beta chains, those listed as cytomegalovirus-associated numbered some 160. The authors later found HLA-associated TCR beta chains more clonally expanded than equally common others.

The TCR comes from a woman in her seventies in good health and CMV-seropositive. The sequenced sample consisted of PBMCs. This sequence joins TRBV9 and TRBJ2-1; the D gene is possibly TRBD2 (6 bases). The CDR3 DNA is TGTGCCAGCAGCCCTGGGGGGGAGCAGTTCTTC. Translating gives CASSPGGEQFF. Variable domain in full (rest from reference TRBV9 and TRBJ2-1): DSGVTQTPKHLITATGQRVTLRCSPRSGDLSVYWYQQSLDQGLQFLIQYYNGEERAKGNILERFSAQQFPDLHSELNLSSLELGDSALYFCASSPGGEQFFGPGTRLTVL.